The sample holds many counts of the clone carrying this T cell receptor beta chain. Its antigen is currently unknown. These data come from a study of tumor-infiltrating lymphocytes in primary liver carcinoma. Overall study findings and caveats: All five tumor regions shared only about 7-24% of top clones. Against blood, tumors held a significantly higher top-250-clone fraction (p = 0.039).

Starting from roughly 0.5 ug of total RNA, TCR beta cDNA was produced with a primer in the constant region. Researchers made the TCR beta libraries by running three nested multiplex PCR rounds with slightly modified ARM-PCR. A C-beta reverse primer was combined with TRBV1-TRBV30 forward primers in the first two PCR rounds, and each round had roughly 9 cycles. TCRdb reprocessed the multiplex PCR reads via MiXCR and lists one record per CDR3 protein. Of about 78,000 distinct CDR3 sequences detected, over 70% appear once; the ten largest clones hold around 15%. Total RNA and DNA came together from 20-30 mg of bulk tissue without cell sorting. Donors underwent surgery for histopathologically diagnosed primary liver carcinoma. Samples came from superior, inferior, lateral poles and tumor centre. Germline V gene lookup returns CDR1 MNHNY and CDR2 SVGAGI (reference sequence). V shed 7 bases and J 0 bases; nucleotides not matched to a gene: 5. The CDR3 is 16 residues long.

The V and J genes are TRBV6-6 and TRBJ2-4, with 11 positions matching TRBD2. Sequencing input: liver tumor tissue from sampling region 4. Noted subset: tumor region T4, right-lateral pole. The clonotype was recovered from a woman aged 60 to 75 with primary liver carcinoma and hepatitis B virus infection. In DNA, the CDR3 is TGTGCCAGCAAAAAAGGACTAGCGGGAGCCAAAAACATTCAGTACTTC. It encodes CASKKGLAGAKNIQYF.